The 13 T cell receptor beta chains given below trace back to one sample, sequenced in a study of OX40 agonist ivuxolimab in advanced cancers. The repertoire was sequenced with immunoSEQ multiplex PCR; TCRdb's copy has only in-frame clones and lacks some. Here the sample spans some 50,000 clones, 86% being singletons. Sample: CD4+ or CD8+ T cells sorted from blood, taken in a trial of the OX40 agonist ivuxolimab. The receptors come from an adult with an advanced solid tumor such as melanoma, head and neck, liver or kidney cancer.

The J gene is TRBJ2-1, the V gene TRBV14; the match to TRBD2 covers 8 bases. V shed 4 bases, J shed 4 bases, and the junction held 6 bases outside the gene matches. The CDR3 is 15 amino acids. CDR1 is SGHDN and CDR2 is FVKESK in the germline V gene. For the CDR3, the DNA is TGTGCCAGCAGCCGTCATAGCGGGGAGTACAATGAGCAGTTCTTC. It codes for CASSRHSGEYNEQFF. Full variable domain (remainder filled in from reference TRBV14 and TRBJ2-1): EAGVTQFPSHSVIEKGQTVTLRCDPISGHDNLYWYRRVMGKEIKFLLHFVKESKQDESGMPNNRFLAERTGGTYSTLKVQPAELEDSGVYFCASSRHSGEYNEQFFGPGTRLTVL.

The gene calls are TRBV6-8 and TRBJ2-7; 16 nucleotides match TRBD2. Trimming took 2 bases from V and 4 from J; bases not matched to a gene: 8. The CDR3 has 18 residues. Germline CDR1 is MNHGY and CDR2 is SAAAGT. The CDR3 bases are TGTGCCAGCAGTTACCCGGGACTAGCGGGAGGGCCCTGGTACGAGCAGTACTTC. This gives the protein CASSYPGLAGGPWYEQYF.

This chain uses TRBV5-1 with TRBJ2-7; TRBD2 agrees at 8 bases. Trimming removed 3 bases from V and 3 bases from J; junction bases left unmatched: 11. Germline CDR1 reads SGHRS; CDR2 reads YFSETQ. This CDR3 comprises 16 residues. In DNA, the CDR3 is TGCGCCAGCAGCTCCACTCTTCGGGAGGGTTGCTACGAGCAGTACTTC. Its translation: CASSSTLREGCYEQYF.

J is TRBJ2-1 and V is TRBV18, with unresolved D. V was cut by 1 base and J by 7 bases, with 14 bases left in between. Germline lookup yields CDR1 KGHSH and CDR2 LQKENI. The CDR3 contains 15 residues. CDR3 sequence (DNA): TGTGCCAGCTCACCACGGGCTGTTAACGGGAATGAGCAGTTCTTC. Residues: CASSPRAVNGNEQFF. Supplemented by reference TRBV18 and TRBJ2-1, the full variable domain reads NAGVMQNPRHLVRRRGQEARLRCSPMKGHSHVYWYRQLPEEGLKFMVYLQKENIIDESGMPKERFSAEFPKEGPSILRIQQVVRGDSAAYFCASSPRAVNGNEQFFGPGTRLTVL.

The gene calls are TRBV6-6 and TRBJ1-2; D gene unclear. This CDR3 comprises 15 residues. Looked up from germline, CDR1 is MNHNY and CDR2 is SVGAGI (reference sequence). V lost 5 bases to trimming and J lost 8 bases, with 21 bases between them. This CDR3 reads CASSAQDARMNGYTF. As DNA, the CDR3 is TGTGCCAGCAGTGCCCAGGACGCCCGTATGAACGGCTACACCTTC.

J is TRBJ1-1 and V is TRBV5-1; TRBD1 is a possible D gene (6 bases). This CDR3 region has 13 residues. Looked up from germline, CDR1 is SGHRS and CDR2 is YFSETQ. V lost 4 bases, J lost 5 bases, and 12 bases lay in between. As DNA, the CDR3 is TGCGCCAGCAGCGGGGGCTATGGGACTGAAGCTTTCTTT. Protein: CASSGGYGTEAFF.

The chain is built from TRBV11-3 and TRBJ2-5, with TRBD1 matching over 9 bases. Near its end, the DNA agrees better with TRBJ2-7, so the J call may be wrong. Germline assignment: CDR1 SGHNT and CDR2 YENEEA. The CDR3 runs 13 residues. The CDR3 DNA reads TGTGCCAGCAGCCCGGGACAGGGAGGCGAGCAGTACTTC. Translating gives CASSPGQGGEQYF.

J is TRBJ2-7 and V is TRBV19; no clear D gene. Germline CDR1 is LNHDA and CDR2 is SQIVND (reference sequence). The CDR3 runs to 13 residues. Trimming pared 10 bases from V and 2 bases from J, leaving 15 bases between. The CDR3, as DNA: TGTGCCACCAGACCGCCTTCGGCCTACGAGCAGTACTTC. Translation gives CATRPPSAYEQYF.

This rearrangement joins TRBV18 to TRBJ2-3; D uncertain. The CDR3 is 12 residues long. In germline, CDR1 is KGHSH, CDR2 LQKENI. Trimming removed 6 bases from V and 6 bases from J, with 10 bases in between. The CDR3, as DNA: TGTGCCAGCTCCCGTGCTGCGGATACGCAGTATTTT. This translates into CASSRAADTQYF.

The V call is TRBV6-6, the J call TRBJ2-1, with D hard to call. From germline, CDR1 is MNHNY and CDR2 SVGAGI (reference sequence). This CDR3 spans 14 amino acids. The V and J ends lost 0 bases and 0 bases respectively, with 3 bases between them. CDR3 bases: TGTGCCAGCAGTTACTCTAGCTCCTACAATGAGCAGTTCTTC. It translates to CASSYSSSYNEQFF.

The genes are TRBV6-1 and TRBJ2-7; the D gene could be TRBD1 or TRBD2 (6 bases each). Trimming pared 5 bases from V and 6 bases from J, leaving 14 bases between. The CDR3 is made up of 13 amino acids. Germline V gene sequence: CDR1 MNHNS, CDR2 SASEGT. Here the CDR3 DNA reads TGTGCCAGCAGTTCTGGGGGGCTTCGCGAGCAGTACTTC. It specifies CASSSGGLREQYF.

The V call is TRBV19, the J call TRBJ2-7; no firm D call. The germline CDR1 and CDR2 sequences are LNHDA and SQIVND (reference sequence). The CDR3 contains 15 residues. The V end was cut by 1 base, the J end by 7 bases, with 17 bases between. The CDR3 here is CASSIVAMGMGEQYF. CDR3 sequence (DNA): TGTGCCAGTAGTATAGTGGCCATGGGAATGGGGGAGCAGTACTTC.

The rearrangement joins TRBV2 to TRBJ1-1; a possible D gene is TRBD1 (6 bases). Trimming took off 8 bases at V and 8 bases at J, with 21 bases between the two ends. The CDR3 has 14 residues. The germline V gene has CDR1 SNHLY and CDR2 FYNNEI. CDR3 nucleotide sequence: TGTGCCAGCGCCTACCGGGACATCTTCTCGGAAGCTTTCTTT. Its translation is CASAYRDIFSEAFF.